These 20 T cell receptor beta chains share one sample of origin, sequenced in a study of OX40 agonist ivuxolimab in advanced cancers. Sequencing used immunoSEQ multiplex PCR; TCRdb keeps in-frame clones, though not all of them. The repertoire holds over 80,000 clones, approximately 87% seen once, with around 5.2% in the top ten. The sample here was CD4+ or CD8+ T cells sorted from blood, taken in a trial of the OX40 agonist ivuxolimab. Every receptor here comes from an adult with an advanced solid tumor such as melanoma, head and neck, liver or kidney cancer.

The rearrangement links TRBV19 to TRBJ1-1; 10 nucleotides match TRBD1. The length of the CDR3 is 16 residues. CDR1 and CDR2 from the germline V gene are LNHDA and SQIVND (reference sequence). After removal of 11 bases from V and 0 bases from J, the junction contained 12 bases not matched to a gene. The CDR3 here is CAVRGTGVRMNTEAFF. The CDR3 bases are TGTGCCGTCAGGGGGACAGGGGTAAGAATGAACACTGAAGCTTTCTTT.

Remarks on this clone: Distinct nucleotide sequences in the sample also encode this CDR3. The chain couples TRBV7-2 to TRBJ2-2; D remains unclear. The V gene lost 3 bases and the J gene lost 2 bases, with 10 bases spanning the gap. The CDR3 length is 15 residues. Germline CDR1 and CDR2: SGHTA and FQGNSA. CDR3 protein: CASSFWQLNTGELFF. The CDR3 nucleotides read TGTGCCAGCAGCTTTTGGCAGCTCAACACCGGGGAGCTGTTTTTT.

The chain has TRBV15 and TRBJ2-5; 8 bases fit TRBD2. The trim removed 1 base at V and 0 bases at J, leaving 4 bases unmatched. In germline, CDR1 is LNHNV, CDR2 YYDKDF (reference sequence). The CDR3 extends over 16 amino acids. CDR3 protein: CATSRVSGGYQETQYF. The CDR3 nucleotides are TGTGCCACCAGCAGAGTTTCGGGGGGGTACCAAGAGACCCAGTACTTC. Supplemented by reference TRBV15 and TRBJ2-5, the full variable domain reads DAMVIQNPRYQVTQFGKPVTLSCSQTLNHNVMYWYQQKSSQAPKLLFHYYDKDFNNEADTPDNFQSRRPNTSFCFLDIRSPGLGDTAMYLCATSRVSGGYQETQYFGPGTRLLVL.

This rearrangement joins TRBV5-8 to TRBJ1-2; D call uncertain. The V and J ends lost 1 base and 8 bases respectively, with 3 bases between them. The germline CDR1 and CDR2 sequences are SGHTS and YDEGEE. The CDR3 runs 10 residues. The CDR3 DNA reads as TGTGCCAGCAGCTTGTGGGGCTACACCTTC. Translating gives CASSLWGYTF.

The chain has TRBV7-8 and TRBJ2-2; D is tentatively TRBD1 or TRBD2 (5 bases each). V lost 1 base and J 3 bases, leaving 6 bases between the germline ends. This CDR3 has 14 amino acids. Germline lookup yields CDR1 SGHVS and CDR2 FQNEAQ. CDR3 nucleotides: TGTGCCAGCAGCTTAGGGGGGTACACCGGGGAGCTGTTTTTT. Its protein is CASSLGGYTGELFF.

The J gene is TRBJ2-2, the V gene TRBV18, with D maybe TRBD2 (6 bases). The CDR3 extends over 16 amino acids. Germline loops: CDR1 KGHSH, CDR2 LQKENI. Trimming cost V 1 base and J 4 bases, with 13 bases left between them. The CDR3 spells CASSPRVGEATGELFF. DNA of the CDR3: TGTGCCAGCTCACCACGCGTCGGGGAGGCCACCGGGGAGCTGTTTTTT.

V gene TRBV28 combines with J gene TRBJ1-1, with unresolved D. V was clipped by 2 bases and J by 7 bases, with 8 bases between them. The CDR3 is 12 residues long. Per germline, CDR1 MDHEN and CDR2 SYDVKM. The CDR3 DNA follows: TGTGCCAGCAGTTTAGGCCCTTTTGAAGCTTTCTTT. This sequence encodes CASSLGPFEAFF.

The chain joins TRBV6-6 to TRBJ2-7; D tentatively reads TRBD1 or TRBD2 (5 bases each). The CDR3 runs 15 residues. Germline loops: CDR1 MNHNY, CDR2 SVGAGI (reference sequence). Trimming stripped 0 bases from V and 5 bases from J, with 14 bases between. The CDR3 DNA follows: TGTGCCAGCAGTTACTCCGAGGGGTCTCGGGACGAGCAGTACTTC. Its protein is CASSYSEGSRDEQYF.

The chain uses TRBV13 and TRBJ2-7, with a weak D call TRBD1 (5 bases). The germline CDR1 and CDR2 sequences are PRHDT and FYEKMQ (reference sequence). V lost 6 bases to trimming and J lost 4 bases, with 13 bases between them. The CDR3 runs 13 residues. CDR3 amino acids: CASSRQPEYEQYF. As DNA, the CDR3 is TGTGCCAGCAGTCGACAGCCCGAGTACGAGCAGTACTTC.

The rearrangement uses TRBV5-6 and TRBJ2-7; D perhaps matches TRBD1 (6 bases). V lost 1 base to trimming and J lost 4 bases, with 18 bases between them. The CDR3 loop spans 16 amino acids. Germline V gene sequence: CDR1 SGHDT, CDR2 YYEEEE. The CDR3 DNA sequence: TGTGCCAGCAGCTTGAGTGGGGGCAGGGCACTTTACGAGCAGTACTTC. This translates into CASSLSGGRALYEQYF.

V usage is TRBV7-2 and J usage is TRBJ1-5; D is ambiguous. The germline V gene has CDR1 SGHTA and CDR2 FQGNSA. Trimming left V 2 bases short and J 7 bases short, with 6 bases between. The CDR3 totals 12 residues. CDR3 sequence reads: CASSLNQQPQHF. CDR3 DNA sequence: TGTGCCAGCAGCTTAAATCAACAGCCCCAGCATTTT. The variable domain in full, with the rest retrieved from reference TRBV7-2 and TRBJ1-5, is GAGVSQSPSNKVTEKGKDVELRCDPISGHTALYWYRQSLGQGLEFLIYFQGNSAPDKSGLPSDRFSAERTGGSVSTLTIQRTQQEDSAVYLCASSLNQQPQHFGDGTRLSIL.

This chain links TRBV7-9 with TRBJ2-1, with D possibly matching TRBD1 (6 bases). Germline CDR1 is SEHNR and CDR2 is FQNEAQ (reference sequence). This CDR3 contains 17 residues. V was cut by 6 bases and J by 4 bases, with 22 bases left in between. CDR3 region: CASRTGYGDKKYNEQFF. CDR3 DNA sequence: TGTGCCAGCAGAACAGGCTATGGGGACAAGAAATACAATGAGCAGTTCTTC.

The chain couples TRBV7-2 to TRBJ2-2; D is possibly TRBD1 (7 bases). Trimming left V 7 bases short and J 0 bases short, with 12 bases between. This CDR3 has 15 amino acids. Germline lookup yields CDR1 SGHTA and CDR2 FQGNSA. CDR3: CASIPGGSNTGELFF. The CDR3 DNA reads as TGTGCCAGCATCCCAGGGGGGTCGAACACCGGGGAGCTGTTTTTT.

This chain uses TRBV30 with TRBJ2-7; no definite D call. Trimming took off 4 bases at V and 9 bases at J, with 13 bases between the two ends. This CDR3 has 11 amino acids. Germline CDR1 GTSNPN, CDR2 SVGIG (reference sequence). The DNA of the CDR3 is TGTGCCTGGATAGGCAGGAGTTGGCAGTACTTC. Translating it yields CAWIGRSWQYF.

The chain joins TRBV5-1 to TRBJ1-1, with D uncertain. Trimming cost V 1 base and J 3 bases, with 7 bases left between them. Germline V gene sequence: CDR1 SGHRS, CDR2 YFSETQ. The CDR3 consists of 13 residues. This CDR3 is CASSLRWDTEAFF. Here the CDR3 DNA reads TGCGCCAGCAGCTTGCGCTGGGACACTGAAGCTTTCTTT.

V usage is TRBV4-1 and J usage is TRBJ1-1; D uncertain. Trimming took off 5 bases at V and 0 bases at J, with 10 bases between the two ends. Germline CDR1 MGHRA, CDR2 YSYEKL. This CDR3 contains 14 residues. CDR3 sequence (DNA): TGCGCCAGCAGCGGCAGCTCAATGAACACTGAAGCTTTCTTT. Amino acids: CASSGSSMNTEAFF.

Many counts were recorded for this clone. V is TRBV7-8 and J is TRBJ2-7; 7 bases line up with TRBD1. The germline V gene encodes CDR1 SGHVS and CDR2 FQNEAQ. Germline trimming cut 3 bases from V and 4 bases from J; bases unmatched to any gene: 6. The CDR3 sequence is 14 residues long. CDR3 sequence reads: CASSFTGTAYEQYF. CDR3 sequence (DNA): TGTGCCAGCAGCTTTACCGGGACAGCATACGAGCAGTACTTC.

The gene calls are TRBV11-3 and TRBJ2-7; 7 bases line up with TRBD1. The CDR3 extends over 14 amino acids. Germline-derived CDR1 and CDR2 are SGHNT and YENEEA. V was pared by 6 bases and J by 0 bases, with 5 bases of the junction left unmatched. In DNA form, the CDR3 reads TGTGCCAGCAGATCGACAGGGTTCTCCTACGAGCAGTACTTC. Amino acids: CASRSTGFSYEQYF.

The rearrangement joins TRBV6-1 to TRBJ1-4; the match to TRBD1 covers 7 bases. Germline V lookup: CDR1 MNHNS, CDR2 SASEGT. This CDR3 is built from 13 residues. V shed 7 bases and J 8 bases; nucleotides not matched to a gene: 7. The CDR3 nucleotides read TGTGCCAGCACCTGGGACAGTGGCGAAAAACTGTTTTTT. It specifies CASTWDSGEKLFF.

The chain has TRBV7-8 and TRBJ2-7; D remains unclear. Trimming took off 5 bases at V and 2 bases at J, with 16 bases between the two ends. The CDR3 consists of 15 residues. The germline V gene encodes CDR1 SGHVS and CDR2 FQNEAQ. This CDR3 is CASSRDDRPPYEQYF. The DNA for the CDR3 is TGTGCCAGCAGCCGTGATGACCGCCCACCCTACGAGCAGTACTTC.